What follows are 29 T cell receptor beta chains derived from one specimen sequenced in a study of T cells after yellow fever vaccination. Via MiXCR, TCRdb re-called the 5' RACE reads, giving one row per CDR3 protein. Among approximately 550,000 distinct CDR3 sequences listed, over 15% were seen once. The sample was PBMCs, taken 15 days after the yellow fever booster vaccination. Every receptor here comes from a man under 40 who received the YFV17D yellow fever vaccine.

This clonotype appeared a few times. The chain links TRBV14 to TRBJ1-1; 8 bases are a match to TRBD1. With V trimmed by 5 bases and J by 4 bases, 6 bases remained unmatched. CDR1 is SGHDN and CDR2 is FVKESK in the germline V gene. The CDR3 has 14 amino acids. The CDR3 region is CASSATGGITEAFF. Written as DNA, the CDR3 is TGTGCCAGCAGCGCAACAGGGGGGATCACTGAAGCTTTCTTT.

This clonotype was seen more than once but under ten times. The gene calls are TRBV4-3 and TRBJ2-5, with 7 bases lining up with TRBD1. The germline V gene has CDR1 LGHNA and CDR2 YSLEER. The CDR3 has 15 residues. With V trimmed by 0 bases and J by 3 bases, 4 bases remained unmatched. CDR3: CASSQEGTAKETQYF. The CDR3 DNA reads as TGCGCCAGCAGCCAAGAGGGGACAGCCAAAGAGACCCAGTACTTC.

V gene TRBV4-1 combines with J gene TRBJ1-5; possible D gene TRBD1, 5 bases. In germline, CDR1 is MGHRA, CDR2 YSYEKL. V was shortened by 3 bases and J by 7 bases, with 10 bases between the two germline ends. The CDR3 extends over 13 amino acids. The CDR3 DNA reads TGCGCCAGCAGCCACGGGGGATACCAGCCCCAGCATTTT. This encodes CASSHGGYQPQHF.

The chain couples TRBV7-2 to TRBJ2-7; 9 bases align to TRBD2. CDR3 length: 15 amino acids. Per the germline V gene, CDR1 is SGHTA and CDR2 is FQGNSA. V was clipped by 6 bases and J by 6 bases; unmatched bases: 12. The CDR3 DNA reads as TGTGCCAGCAGAAAGTACGCAGCGGGAGGAACCGAGCAGTACTTC. Encoded protein: CASRKYAAGGTEQYF. The whole variable domain, filled in from reference TRBV7-2 and TRBJ2-7, reads GAGVSQSPSNKVTEKGKDVELRCDPISGHTALYWYRQSLGQGLEFLIYFQGNSAPDKSGLPSDRFSAERTGGSVSTLTIQRTQQEDSAVYLCASRKYAAGGTEQYFGPGTRLTVT.

This clonotype occurred a few times. The CDR3 protein is CSGQVSLKTQYF. The CDR3 DNA sequence: TGCAGCGGGCAAGTCTCCCTTAAGACCCAGTACTTC. This chain joins TRBV29-1 and TRBJ2-5; D gene ambiguous. V dropped 7 bases and J dropped 6 bases, with 15 bases sitting between them. Germline V gives CDR1 SQVTM, CDR2 ANQGSEA. This CDR3 is 12 amino acids long.

This chain connects TRBV7-9 to TRBJ2-7, with TRBD2 identical over 12 bases. The V gene end was trimmed by 4 bases and the J gene end by 6 bases; junction bases not matched to a gene: 7. The CDR3 is made up of 15 amino acids. The germline V gene has CDR1 SEHNR and CDR2 FQNEAQ (reference sequence). The CDR3 loop reads CASSYRTSGKGEQYF. As DNA, the CDR3 is TGTGCCAGCAGCTACCGGACTAGCGGGAAGGGCGAGCAGTACTTC.

This clonotype was seen a handful of times. The genes are TRBV7-8 and TRBJ1-1; 8 bases align to TRBD1. The germline CDR1 and CDR2 sequences are SGHVS and FQNEAQ. The CDR3 loop spans 14 amino acids. The V and J ends lost 5 bases and 6 bases, in that order; junction bases with no gene match: 8. CDR3 DNA sequence: TGTGCCAGCAGCAGACAGGGGTTTATGGCTGAAGCTTTCTTT. Translating it yields CASSRQGFMAEAFF.

This chain uses TRBV5-1 with TRBJ1-4; D gene uncertain. Trimming left V 0 bases short and J 6 bases short, with 9 bases between. Germline-derived CDR1 and CDR2 are SGHRS and YFSETQ. The CDR3 loop spans 14 amino acids. For the CDR3, the DNA is TGCGCCAGCAGCTTGGGCAGATTGGATGAAAAACTGTTTTTT. Its protein product is CASSLGRLDEKLFF.

J is TRBJ2-7 and V is TRBV5-1, with D possibly being TRBD2 (5 bases). This CDR3 spans 15 amino acids. Trimming pared 1 base from V and 1 base from J, leaving 12 bases between. Germline-derived CDR1 and CDR2 are SGHRS and YFSETQ. The CDR3 sequence: CASSLLDSQSYEQYF. For the CDR3, the DNA is TGCGCCAGCAGCTTGTTGGACTCCCAATCCTACGAGCAGTACTTC.

V gene TRBV6-1 combines with J gene TRBJ2-7, with 13 bases matching TRBD2. Germline lookup yields CDR1 MNHNS and CDR2 SASEGT. After removal of 4 bases from V and 0 bases from J, the junction contained 6 bases not matched to a gene. CDR3 length equals 17 residues. The CDR3 DNA reads TGTGCCAGCAGTGGTCCGGGACTAGCGGGACGCTCCTACGAGCAGTACTTC. Translation gives CASSGPGLAGRSYEQYF.

V is TRBV29-1 and J is TRBJ2-7, with TRBD2 as a possible D gene (6 bases). Deletions cut 4 bases from V and 0 bases from J, with 16 bases between. Germline values: CDR1 SQVTM, CDR2 ANQGSEA. The CDR3 totals 15 residues. The CDR3 coding sequence is TGCAGCGTTGGGTTTCGGAGGGTAGCCTCCTACGAGCAGTACTTC. Translating it yields CSVGFRRVASYEQYF.

The chain is built from TRBV7-2 and TRBJ2-3; the match to TRBD1 covers 10 bases. After removal of 4 bases from V and 4 bases from J, the junction contained 5 bases not matched to a gene. Germline CDR1 and CDR2: SGHTA and FQGNSA. The CDR3 covers 15 residues. This CDR3 reads CASSSSTGGADTQYF. CDR3 DNA sequence: TGTGCCAGCAGCTCCTCGACAGGGGGCGCAGATACGCAGTATTTT.

The chain uses TRBV6-5 and TRBJ2-5, with 8 bases aligning to TRBD1. The CDR3 spans 17 residues. V gave up 4 bases and J gave up 11 bases; unmatched junction bases: 21. CDR1 MNHEY and CDR2 SVGAGI come from the germline V gene. This chain's CDR3 is CASSSGGEAGGAGYQYF. The CDR3 bases are TGTGCCAGCAGTTCCGGGGGCGAAGCAGGGGGCGCGGGTTATCAGTACTTC.

This clonotype has only a few counts. This rearrangement joins TRBV5-1 to TRBJ2-7; the D call may be TRBD1 or TRBD2 (5 bases each). The CDR3 is 14 amino acids. CDR1 SGHRS and CDR2 YFSETQ come from the germline V gene. Trimming cost V 0 bases and J 3 bases, with 10 bases left between them. In DNA, the CDR3 is TGCGCCAGCAGCTTGGAAGGGACCAACTACGAGCAGTACTTC. It yields the protein CASSLEGTNYEQYF.

The chain is built from TRBV7-2 and TRBJ2-1; D gene unclear. V was clipped by 1 base and J by 5 bases, with 9 bases between them. There are 14 residues in the CDR3. Looked up from germline, CDR1 is SGHTA and CDR2 is FQGNSA. CDR3 DNA: TGTGCCAGCAGCTTAGGTGGATCAGACAATGAGCAGTTCTTC. The encoded protein is CASSLGGSDNEQFF.

The chain is built from TRBV7-8 and TRBJ2-4; 12 positions agree with TRBD2. The CDR3 length is 16 residues. Germline assignment: CDR1 SGHVS and CDR2 FQNEAQ. Germline trimming cut 5 bases from V and 3 bases from J; bases unmatched to any gene: 5. The CDR3 sequence is CASSPGTSGFKNIQYF. As DNA, the CDR3 is TGTGCCAGCAGCCCAGGGACTAGCGGGTTCAAAAACATTCAGTACTTC.

The chain uses TRBV6-2 or TRBV6-3 and TRBJ2-2; 8 positions agree with TRBD1. V gave up 7 bases and J gave up 4 bases; unmatched junction bases: 11. Germline assignment: CDR1 MNHEY and CDR2 SVGEGT. The CDR3 length is 16 residues. The CDR3 DNA follows: TGTGCCAGCATTCGCGGTCCAGGGGGCGGCACCGGGGAGCTGTTTTTT. Protein product: CASIRGPGGGTGELFF.

In nucleotides, the CDR3 is TGTGCCAGCAGCTTAGAGGCCTACACCGGGGAGCTGTTTTTT. Its translation: CASSLEAYTGELFF. This chain joins TRBV7-2 and TRBJ2-2; unclear D gene. Trimming took 1 base from V and 3 from J, leaving 6 bases between them. The CDR3 totals 14 residues. CDR1 and CDR2 from the germline V gene are SGHTA and FQGNSA.

This clonotype came up a few times. The gene calls are TRBV20-1 and TRBJ2-2; D tentatively fits TRBD1 or TRBD2 (5 bases each). The germline gives CDR1 DFQATT, CDR2 SNEGSKA (reference sequence). Trimming left V 0 bases short and J 5 bases short, with 13 bases between. CDR3 length: 15 residues. The CDR3 nucleotides are TGCAGTGCTAGAGACCCGGGACCTCAGACCGGGGAGCTGTTTTTT. Its translation is CSARDPGPQTGELFF.

This clonotype came up many times. This chain connects TRBV5-1 to TRBJ2-1; 7 nucleotides align to TRBD1. Germline values: CDR1 SGHRS, CDR2 YFSETQ. The CDR3 covers 12 residues. The trim removed 2 bases at V and 8 bases at J, leaving 1 base unmatched. The CDR3 here is CASSLTGDEQFF. The CDR3 bases are TGCGCCAGCAGCTTAACAGGGGATGAGCAGTTCTTC.

This clonotype has just a few counts. V is TRBV6-2 or TRBV6-3 and J is TRBJ1-5; TRBD1 might be the D (5 bases). Trimming pared 7 bases from V and 4 bases from J, leaving 14 bases between. This CDR3 has 14 residues. Germline V lookup: CDR1 MNHEY, CDR2 SVGEGT. CDR3 bases: TGTGCCAGCAACCCTGGGGGGAAGAATCAGCCCCAGCATTTT. Its translation: CASNPGGKNQPQHF.

The chain links TRBV1 to TRBJ2-1. TRBV1 is a pseudogene. This CDR3 has 14 amino acids. The CDR3 nucleotides are TGCGCCAGCAGCCACGACAGCTCCTACAATGAGCAGTTCTTC. Translation: CASSHDSSYNEQFF.

The rearrangement uses TRBV29-1 and TRBJ2-1; 13 bases are a match to TRBD2. V lost 7 bases, J lost 6 bases, and 6 bases stayed unmatched. The germline CDR1 and CDR2 sequences are SQVTM and ANQGSEA. CDR3 length: 14 amino acids. The CDR3 here is CSAIGLAGVNEQFF. The CDR3 nucleotides are TGCAGCGCCATCGGACTAGCGGGAGTCAATGAGCAGTTCTTC.

This clonotype was seen a few times. The chain joins TRBV5-1 to TRBJ2-7; 8 nucleotides match TRBD1. Germline V gives CDR1 SGHRS, CDR2 YFSETQ. The CDR3 has 14 amino acids. Unmatched junction bases numbered 7, after V lost 4 bases and J lost 4 bases. In DNA form, the CDR3 reads TGCGCCAGCAGCCAGGGGGCGCTTAATTACGAGCAGTACTTC. It codes for CASSQGALNYEQYF.

This clonotype came up a few times. The J gene is TRBJ2-7, the V gene TRBV20-1, with TRBD2 as a possible D gene (6 bases). Germline V lookup: CDR1 DFQATT, CDR2 SNEGSKA (reference sequence). This CDR3 contains 14 residues. The germline V and J ends were trimmed by 3 bases and 6 bases, with 18 bases remaining between them. The CDR3 DNA is TGCAGTGCTAGCCCCGCAGCGGCGGGAATCGAGCAGTACTTC. Translation: CSASPAAAGIEQYF.

This rearrangement joins TRBV20-1 to TRBJ2-7; TRBD2 aligns across 10 bases. This CDR3 is built from 15 residues. Germline CDR1 and CDR2: DFQATT and SNEGSKA (reference sequence). V shed 5 bases and J 2 bases; nucleotides not matched to a gene: 9. CDR3 sequence reads: CSACPTSGFTYEQYF. The CDR3 DNA is TGCAGTGCTTGTCCGACTAGCGGGTTCACCTACGAGCAGTACTTC.

This clonotype was seen only a few times. The chain is built from TRBV9 and TRBJ2-7, with D maybe TRBD1 (5 bases). CDR1 SGDLS and CDR2 YYNGEE come from the germline V gene. With 3 bases removed from V and 4 bases from J, the gap between germline ends came to 11 bases. The CDR3 runs to 13 residues. The CDR3 DNA reads TGTGCCAGCAGCGCCCGAGACAGTTACGAGCAGTACTTC. Protein sequence: CASSARDSYEQYF.

This rearrangement joins TRBV7-2 to TRBJ2-7; 11 bases line up with TRBD2. Germline CDR1 is SGHTA and CDR2 is FQGNSA. CDR3 size: 16 residues. The V segment lost 4 bases and the J segment 1 base; nucleotides outside the gene matches: 6. For the CDR3, the DNA is TGTGCCAGCAGCTCCTTAGCGGGAGGGGGTTCCTACGAGCAGTACTTC. It encodes CASSSLAGGGSYEQYF.

The rearrangement uses TRBV20-1 and TRBJ2-3; D ambiguous. The germline V gene encodes CDR1 DFQATT and CDR2 SNEGSKA (reference sequence). The CDR3 runs 14 residues. The ends were cut back, 2 bases at V and 0 bases at J, with 9 bases in the middle. In DNA form, the CDR3 reads TGCAGTGCTAGAAGTGGCCCTAGCACAGATACGCAGTATTTT. Its protein is CSARSGPSTDTQYF.